These T cell receptor beta chains were read from a single sample in a study of blood T cell repertoires in COVID-19. Profiled with immunoSEQ multiplex PCR; TCRdb holds only in-frame clones, not every one. Of approximately 300,000 clones listed, 70% to 90% were seen once; the top ten hold 6% to 8%. The sequencing sample was made of peripheral blood. The receptors here all came from a woman aged 50 to 65 with COVID-19, enrolled during active disease. CDR3s include the opening cysteine and the closing phenylalanine or tryptophan. Fields, in order: clone size, CDR3 length, D gene, V gene, J gene, CDR3 DNA, CDR3 protein. The D gene is left open where the match is weak. Clone size appears in some rows only: once, few, many, or a class for an expanded clone.

-,13,-,TRBV10-2,TRBJ1-5,TGCGCCAGCAGTGGGGAGAAATTTCAGCCCCAGCATTTT,CASSGEKFQPQHF
-,15,TRBD2,TRBV11-2,TRBJ2-1,TGTGCCAGCAGCTTAGGTCTAGCGGGAATCGCTGAGCAGTTCTTC,CASSLGLAGIAEQFF
-,14,TRBD1,TRBV6-6,TRBJ2-7,TGTGCCAGCAGGAAACAGGGGTTGGGCGACGAGCAGTACTTC,CASRKQGLGDEQYF
-,14,-,TRBV19,TRBJ2-1,TGTGCCAGTACCCCTCGGCGGCGCCTCAATGAGCAGTTCTTC,CASTPRRRLNEQFF
-,15,-,TRBV9,TRBJ1-1,TGTGCCAGCAGCCTACGAGGAGCTGAGAACACTGAAGCTTTCTTT,CASSLRGAENTEAFF
once,14,TRBD1,TRBV19,TRBJ1-5,TGTGCCAGTAGTAAAGGACAGGGAGGTCAGCCCCAGCATTTT,CASSKGQGGQPQHF
-,15,TRBD1,TRBV24-1,TRBJ2-3,TGTGCCACCAGTGATCCAGGGACAGAACCAGATACGCAGTATTTT,CATSDPGTEPDTQYF
-,15,TRBD2,TRBV11-2,TRBJ2-3,TGTGCCAGCAGCTTTGGCGGGAGGGCTAGAGATACGCAGTATTTT,CASSFGGRARDTQYF
-,13,-,TRBV6-5,TRBJ2-3,TGTGCCAGCCTAGGACACGGCACAGATACGCAGTATTTT,CASLGHGTDTQYF
once,15,TRBD2,TRBV5-1,TRBJ2-1,TGCGCCAGCAGCCTCCGACTAGCGGGGTTCAACGAGCAGTTCTTC,CASSLRLAGFNEQFF
-,12,-,TRBV4-1,TRBJ1-1,TGCGCCAGCAGCGAGGCAGGGTTCGAAGCTTTCTTT,CASSEAGFEAFF
-,16,TRBD2,TRBV5-4,TRBJ2-1,TGTGCCAGCAGCTTCGCCGGGACTAGCGGGTACAATGAGCAGTTCTTC,CASSFAGTSGYNEQFF
-,15,TRBD1,TRBV28,TRBJ2-7,TGTGCCAGCAGTGGGGCCGGGACAGGGGGCTCCGAGCAGTACTTC,CASSGAGTGGSEQYF
-,15,-,TRBV6-5,TRBJ2-2,TGTGCCAGCAGTTACTCTGAGGGGAACACCGGGGAGCTGTTTTTT,CASSYSEGNTGELFF
-,15,-,TRBV12-5,TRBJ1-4,TGTGCTAGTGGTTTCTACGGGACTGAAGTCGAAAAACTGTTTTTT,CASGFYGTEVEKLFF
-,15,TRBD1,TRBV6-2/TRBV6-3,TRBJ2-4,TGTGCCAGCAGCCTAAGCGGGACAGGGAGAAACATTCAGTACTTC,CASSLSGTGRNIQYF
-,16,-,TRBV5-1,TRBJ1-6,TGCGCCAGCAGCTTGGATTTGGGCGAACTCAATTCACCCCTCCACTTT,CASSLDLGELNSPLHF
-,17,-,TRBV30,TRBJ1-3,TGTGCCTGGATTGATTTAGGGACAATCGTAGCTGGAAACACCATATATTTT,CAWIDLGTIVAGNTIYF
once,14,TRBD1,TRBV29-1,TRBJ1-4,TGCAGCGTCCGCTGGGACAGTCTTAATGAAAAACTGTTTTTT,CSVRWDSLNEKLFF
-,15,TRBD1,TRBV6-5,TRBJ2-7,TGTGCCAGCCGCCGGACAGGGAAAATTTCCTACGAGCAGTACTTC,CASRRTGKISYEQYF
-,14,-,TRBV19,TRBJ2-2,TGTGCCAGTACTTGGCGGACAAACACCGGGGAGCTGTTTTTT,CASTWRTNTGELFF
-,14,TRBD1,TRBV11-3,TRBJ2-5,TGTGCCAGCAGCTTGGGGACAGGGAGGGAGACCCAGTACTTC,CASSLGTGRETQYF
-,17,TRBD1,TRBV4-3,TRBJ1-4,TGCGCCAGCAGCCCAAGGGGACAGGGTATTACGAATGAGTGGCTGTTTTTT,CASSPRGQGITNEWLFF
-,16,TRBD1,TRBV30,TRBJ1-6,TGTGCCTGGAGTCCGGGACAGAGCTCCTATAATTCACCCCTCCACTTT,CAWSPGQSSYNSPLHF
-,14,TRBD2,TRBV18,TRBJ2-1,TGTGCCAGCTCACCGCGGGGGTTAGGGAATGAGCAGTTCTTC,CASSPRGLGNEQFF
-,14,-,TRBV29-1,TRBJ2-3,TGCAGCGTTGCCCACAGACAGGGCACAGATACGCAGTATTTT,CSVAHRQGTDTQYF
-,15,-,TRBV5-4,TRBJ2-1,TGTGCCAGCAGTAAGGACATGACGTCCTACAATGAGCAGTTCTTC,CASSKDMTSYNEQFF
once,14,-,TRBV4-3,TRBJ2-7,TGCGCCAGCAGCCAACACGAAGGGGACTACGAGCAGTACTTC,CASSQHEGDYEQYF
-,13,-,TRBV11-3,TRBJ1-1,TGTGCCAGCAGCTTGAGGTTTGGCACTGAAGCTTTCTTT,CASSLRFGTEAFF
-,14,TRBD2,TRBV6-5,TRBJ2-3,TGTGCCAGCAGATATAGCGGGGGTGCAGATACGCAGTATTTT,CASRYSGGADTQYF
-,14,-,TRBV29-1,TRBJ2-7,TGCAGCGTTGTTAGGCAGGGGCGCCCCTACGAGCAGTACTTC,CSVVRQGRPYEQYF
-,18,-,TRBV2,TRBJ2-3,TGTGCCAGTCCACGTACGTGGAAGGAGGAAAGGAGCACAGATACGCAGTATTTT,CASPRTWKEERSTDTQYF
-,16,-,TRBV6-6,TRBJ1-1,TGTGCCACCCAGGTGGGGCCAGGGCTCGTGAACACTGAAGCTTTCTTT,CATQVGPGLVNTEAFF
-,14,-,TRBV28,TRBJ2-3,TGTGCCAGCAGTTTAGGTGGGAGAACAGATACGCAGTATTTT,CASSLGGRTDTQYF